The 9 T cell receptor beta chains in this list originate from one sample, sequenced in a study of CD8 T cells in ankylosing spondylitis. General observations from the study: A TCR beta motif of eight highly homologous variants appeared characteristic of ankylosing spondylitis blood.

Their antigens are not known. A single record per CDR3 protein comes from TCRdb applying MiXCR to the 5' RACE reads. The sample has fewer than 550,000 distinct CDR3 sequences, roughly 5.3% seen once. Sequencing was done on a sample of blood, either unsorted or a sorted T cell fraction (not recorded which). The receptors shown here come from a male donor with ankylosing spondylitis.

This clonotype showed up many times. The chain carries TRBV21-1 and TRBJ1-2; TRBD1, as called in the table, went unchecked against the DNA. TRBV21-1 is a listed pseudogene. This CDR3 is 14 amino acids long. DNA of the CDR3: TGTGCCAGCATAACAGGGCAGGGGCCCTATGGCTACACCTTC. Its protein product is CASITGQGPYGYTF.

This clonotype was detected many times. The rearrangement links TRBV28 to TRBJ2-1; 12 bases map to TRBD2. The CDR3 is 15 residues long. The germline V gene has CDR1 MDHEN and CDR2 SYDVKM. The ends lost 7 bases at V and 6 bases at J; junction bases unmatched: 7. The CDR3 bases are TGTGCCAGCACCGTGACTAGCGGGAGTTTCAATGAGCAGTTCTTC. It yields the protein CASTVTSGSFNEQFF. The full variable domain, its missing parts supplied by reference TRBV28 and TRBJ2-1, is DVKVTQSSRYLVKRTGEKVFLECVQDMDHENMFWYRQDPGLGLRLIYFSYDVKMKEKGDIPEGYSVSREKKERFSLILESASTNQTSMYLCASTVTSGSFNEQFFGPGTRLTVL.

Many counts were recorded for this clonotype. V usage is TRBV20-1 and J usage is TRBJ2-1; D possibly uses TRBD1 or TRBD2 (5 bases each). The germline V gene has CDR1 DFQATT and CDR2 SNEGSKA (reference sequence). V lost 5 bases, J lost 8 bases, and 25 bases lay in between. This CDR3 spans 16 amino acids. The CDR3 coding sequence is TGCAGTGCTTCGAACTCCGGGACCCCCCAGATGGATGAGCAGTTCTTC. The encoded protein is CSASNSGTPQMDEQFF.

The sample holds many counts of this clonotype. The CDR3 spells CASSLSYLGGYTF. DNA of the CDR3: TGCGCCAGCAGCTTATCTTACCTGGGTGGCTACACCTTC. The V and J genes are TRBV5-1 and TRBJ1-2; D unresolved. This CDR3 has 13 amino acids. CDR1 is SGHRS, CDR2 YFSETQ, per germline. Trimming cost V 2 bases and J 7 bases, with 12 bases left between them.

This clonotype has at least ten counts. J is TRBJ2-7 and V is TRBV7-2; 8 bases fit TRBD2. The CDR3 runs to 14 residues. Germline values: CDR1 SGHTA, CDR2 FQGNSA. V gave up 4 bases and J gave up 4 bases; unmatched junction bases: 6. Written as DNA, the CDR3 is TGTGCCAGCAGCTCCCAAGCGGGAGAATACGAGCAGTACTTC. Translation: CASSSQAGEYEQYF.

The table lists this clonotype with many counts. This rearrangement joins TRBV28 to TRBJ1-5; D unclear. The CDR3 spans 13 residues. The V gene's germline CDR1 is MDHEN and CDR2 SYDVKM. V was cut by 5 bases and J by 5 bases, with 10 bases left in between. CDR3 bases: TGTGCCAGCAGTGGTGGCAGCTATCAGCCCCAGCATTTT. Translated, it gives CASSGGSYQPQHF.

This clonotype was seen repeatedly, ten times or more. The rearrangement uses TRBV20-1 and TRBJ1-2, with no clear D. V gave up 6 bases and J gave up 8 bases, with 13 bases separating them. The CDR3 is 11 amino acids. Germline assignment: CDR1 DFQATT and CDR2 SNEGSKA (reference sequence). CDR3 residues: CSAGPRRGYTF. The CDR3 DNA is TGCAGTGCCGGGCCGAGGAGAGGCTACACCTTC.

Remarks on this clonotype: A much larger clone differs from this one at a single base, so this may be a read error. The conserved final phenylalanine or tryptophan is absent from the CDR3, which likely points to a read error. V and J are TRBV7-8 and TRBJ2-3, with D unclear. Trimming took off 5 bases at V and 6 bases at J, with 18 bases between the two ends. The CDR3 totals 15 residues. Germline values: CDR1 SGHVS, CDR2 FQNEAQ. The CDR3 DNA reads as TGTGCCAGCAGCATCGGGTCACCTCTATTTGATACGCAGTATGTT. Translated, it gives CASSIGSPLFDTQYV.

This clonotype was observed a few times. V usage is TRBV2 and J usage is TRBJ2-3, with 9 nucleotides matching TRBD2. CDR1 is SNHLY, CDR2 FYNNEI, per germline. The CDR3 has 16 amino acids. With 7 bases clipped from V and 1 base from J, the junction kept 9 bases outside the gene matches. CDR3 sequence: CASTLGLARRTDTQYF. The CDR3 nucleotides read TGTGCCAGCACCTTAGGACTAGCGCGACGCACAGATACGCAGTATTTT.